Sequencing of this T cell receptor (beta chain) was carried out in a study of T-cell memory formation after mild COVID-19. Study-wide points: What remained unconfirmed was the SARS-CoV-2 specificity of second-wave clones peaking on day 37.

This clonotype was observed a handful of times. Its antigen is currently unknown. This CDR3 spans 16 amino acids. Unmatched junction bases numbered 10, after V lost 6 bases and J lost 0 bases. The TCR alpha and TCR beta cDNA libraries, bearing sample barcodes and UMIs, were generated by 5'RACE using constant-segment primers. TCRdb ran MiXCR on the 5' RACE reads and lists one entry per CDR3 protein. The table lists 450,000 to 700,000 distinct CDR3 sequences, 15% to 20% of them singletons. The chain carries TRBV12-3 or TRBV12-4 and TRBJ2-5; 7 nucleotides match TRBD2. What was sequenced was PBMCs or a T cell subset sorted from them (not recorded which). The clonotype originates from an adult woman who had mild COVID-19 (a few samples of this study predate the infection). Cell type and time point are not known. This CDR3 reads CASSFSSGGYQETQYF. CDR3 nucleotide sequence: TGTGCCAGCAGCTTCTCTAGCGGTGGGTACCAAGAGACCCAGTACTTC.